What follows is one T cell receptor (beta chain) and its context. Its antigen is as yet unknown. The PCR contained 60 Vbeta and 13 Jbeta primers. Profiled with immunoSEQ multiplex PCR; TCRdb holds only in-frame clones, not every one. The data hold about 160,000 clones, with about 85% observed a single time. This sample is drawn from a study of cytomegalovirus exposure and HLA in healthy donors. General study findings and limits: A later analysis linked a missense DCLRE1C variant to TCR beta V- and J-gene trimming. HLA-A and HLA-B allele assignments for most subjects were reportedly predicted accurately using TCR beta sequences. What a later analysis showed was that several of the most significant clusters appeared linked to common viral pathogens.

While unrecorded immune exposures were likely, the donors were nominally healthy when sampled. The CDR3 length is 13 residues. V usage is TRBV23-1 and J usage is TRBJ2-5; the D is unclear. The J call is doubtful: the DNA matches TRBJ2-7 better. TRBV23-1 is sorted into the ORF group, with uncertain function. This TCR derives from a man younger than 35 in good health and CMV-seropositive. The sequenced sample consisted of PBMCs. The CDR3 DNA is TGCGCCAGCAGTCGATTATGGAGCTACGAGCAGTACTTC. This translates into CASSRLWSYEQYF.